Below are 26 T cell receptor beta chains sequenced from a single sample in a study of blood T cells in healthy people across ages. A second PCR of about 7 to 12 cycles used a sample-barcoded 5' primer and a J-beta primer mix. From the 5' RACE reads, TCRdb called clonotypes with MiXCR, one entry per CDR3 protein. Among roughly 1,100,000 distinct CDR3 sequences listed, about 23% were seen once. These data were also filed under a second study, of T cells of mothers and their children.

Sequenced input: blood. These receptors originate from a girl under 10 years old in good health.

V and J are TRBV20-1 and TRBJ2-7; 13 bases agree with TRBD2. J was trimmed by 2 bases and V by 4 bases; bases with no gene match: 5. CDR1 and CDR2 from the germline V gene are DFQATT and SNEGSKA (reference sequence). This CDR3 is 15 amino acids long. CDR3 coding DNA: TGCAGTGCTATCCCCGGACTAGCGGGAGCCTACGAGCAGTACTTC. This gives the protein CSAIPGLAGAYEQYF.

The sample holds a few counts of this clonotype. One end of the junction fails to match germline, which may point to a read error. This rearrangement joins TRBV5-1 to TRBJ2-7; D is unresolved. Germline CDR1 SGHRS, CDR2 YFSETQ. The CDR3 runs to 12 residues. The CDR3 reads CASSLIGNEQYF. As DNA, the CDR3 is TGTGCCAGCAGCTTAATAGGTAACGAGCAGTACTTC.

The chain links TRBV14 to TRBJ2-7; no reliable D call. Trimming shortened V by 4 bases and J by 0 bases, and 16 bases separated the two germline ends. CDR3 size: 16 residues. Germline assignment: CDR1 SGHDN and CDR2 FVKESK. CDR3 coding DNA: TGTGCCAGCAGCCCCTGGTTGGCAACCGCCTCCTACGAGCAGTACTTC. This translates into CASSPWLATASYEQYF.

This chain joins TRBV5-5 and TRBJ2-7, with D uncertain. CDR1 and CDR2 from the germline V gene are SGHKS and YYEKEE (reference sequence). The CDR3 length is 15 residues. Trimming removed 1 base at V and 2 bases at J, with 13 bases between. The CDR3 bases are TGTGCCAGCAGCTTGTTCGTGGGCGTCACCTACGAGCAGTACTTC. As protein: CASSLFVGVTYEQYF.

This clonotype has a handful of counts. Here the CDR3 DNA reads TGTGCCAGCAGCTTAGTTGGTAGCGGGACAGAGACCCAGTACTTC. Its protein product is CASSLVGSGTETQYF. The chain couples TRBV11-2 to TRBJ2-5; 8 positions agree with TRBD2. The CDR3 consists of 15 residues. The V and J ends lost 1 base and 4 bases, in that order; junction bases with no gene match: 5. Germline loops: CDR1 SGHAT, CDR2 FQNNGV.

This clonotype was detected many times. The genes are TRBV27 and TRBJ1-2; D perhaps matches TRBD1 (5 bases). V lost 2 bases to trimming and J lost 5 bases, with 9 bases between them. This CDR3 spans 13 amino acids. The V gene's germline CDR1 is MNHEY and CDR2 SMNVEV (reference sequence). The CDR3 DNA sequence: TGTGCCAGCAGTTTAGGGGGGGGATATGGCTACACCTTC. Protein product: CASSLGGGYGYTF.

This clonotype has more than one count but fewer than ten. V and J are TRBV28 and TRBJ2-5; 10 nucleotides line up with TRBD1. The last part of the DNA fits TRBJ2-1 better; the J call may be wrong. The CDR3 is 15 amino acids. Germline lookup yields CDR1 MDHEN and CDR2 SYDVKM. This chain's CDR3 is CASSLPGTGVPIQFF. In DNA, the CDR3 is TGTGCCAGCAGCCTACCCGGGACAGGGGTCCCTATTCAGTTCTTC.

The rearrangement uses TRBV7-9 and TRBJ2-6; TRBD2 matches 13 bases. The CDR3 runs 18 residues. Trimming at V came to 4 bases and at J to 1 base, leaving 4 bases not matched to a gene. Germline V gene data show CDR1 as SEHNR and CDR2 as FQNEAQ (reference sequence). The CDR3 region is CASSSGTSGTSGANVLTF. The CDR3 DNA reads as TGTGCCAGCAGCTCCGGGACTAGCGGGACGTCTGGGGCCAACGTCCTGACTTTC.

The chain links TRBV10-3 to TRBJ2-5; D is possibly TRBD1 (7 bases). The DNA matches TRBJ2-1 better at its end, which makes the J call doubtful. Per the germline V gene, CDR1 is ENHRY and CDR2 is SYGVKD. CDR3 length: 15 residues. CDR3 bases: TGTGCCATCAGTGAGTCGATTTACAGGGGAGGAGAGCAGTTCTTC. It yields the protein CAISESIYRGGEQFF.

This clonotype was observed a few times. The chain carries TRBV6-5 and TRBJ1-4; D call uncertain. Trimming cost V 0 bases and J 6 bases, with 5 bases left between them. This CDR3 contains 13 residues. CDR1 is MNHEY and CDR2 is SVGAGI in the germline V gene. The CDR3: CASSYSHYEKLFF. CDR3 nucleotide sequence: TGTGCCAGCAGTTACTCTCATTATGAAAAACTGTTTTTT.

The table lists this clonotype with a few counts. V gene TRBV20-1 combines with J gene TRBJ2-5; D may correspond to TRBD1 or TRBD2 (5 bases each). The CDR3 consists of 15 residues. The V end lost 1 base, the J end lost 2 bases, and 14 bases lay between the germline ends. Germline V gene lookup returns CDR1 DFQATT and CDR2 SNEGSKA (reference sequence). As DNA, the CDR3 is TGCAGTGCTAGAGGGGGGACGGACACTCAAGAGACCCAGTACTTC. Its translation is CSARGGTDTQETQYF.

V usage is TRBV7-7 and J usage is TRBJ2-1; D is unresolved. Germline lookup yields CDR1 SSHAT and CDR2 FNYEAQ (reference sequence). The CDR3 loop spans 13 amino acids. Trimming removed 9 bases from V and 0 bases from J, with 9 bases in between. Here the CDR3 reads CARALGSYNEQFF. CDR3 nucleotides: TGTGCCAGGGCTCTCGGCTCCTACAATGAGCAGTTCTTC.

The V and J genes are TRBV5-1 and TRBJ2-7; no definite D call. The V and J ends lost 2 bases and 2 bases respectively, with 8 bases between them. This CDR3 region has 13 residues. Germline V gene lookup returns CDR1 SGHRS and CDR2 YFSETQ. CDR3 loop: CASSFEAPYEQYF. In nucleotides, the CDR3 is TGCGCCAGCAGCTTTGAGGCCCCCTACGAGCAGTACTTC.

This clonotype has just a few counts. V is TRBV2 and J is TRBJ2-5; weak D call: TRBD1 (5 bases). The CDR3 consists of 13 residues. Per germline, CDR1 SNHLY and CDR2 FYNNEI. V lost 7 bases and J 4 bases, leaving 13 bases between the germline ends. CDR3: CASKAGARETQYF. The DNA for the CDR3 is TGTGCCAGCAAAGCTGGGGCCAGAGAGACCCAGTACTTC.

This chain links TRBV28 with TRBJ1-1; no clear D. The CDR3 length is 14 residues. Germline V CDR1 and CDR2: MDHEN, SYDVKM. Trimming left V 2 bases short and J 8 bases short, with 15 bases between. CDR3 loop: CASSLKVGIGEAFF. The CDR3 DNA reads as TGTGCCAGCAGTTTAAAGGTGGGGATCGGAGAAGCTTTCTTT.

This clonotype occurred a few times. The rearrangement uses TRBV20-1 and TRBJ2-7; the D gene is possibly TRBD2 (5 bases). The CDR3 totals 15 residues. V lost 0 bases and J lost 0, with 12 bases in between. The germline V gene has CDR1 DFQATT and CDR2 SNEGSKA (reference sequence). CDR3 residues: CSARDLRGSSYEQYF. The CDR3 coding sequence is TGCAGTGCTAGAGATCTGAGAGGGAGCTCCTACGAGCAGTACTTC.

This clonotype was detected only a few times. The J gene is TRBJ2-7, the V gene TRBV12-5; weak D call: TRBD2 (6 bases). Germline lookup yields CDR1 LGHNT and CDR2 FRNRAP. The ends were cut back, 0 bases at V and 6 bases at J, with 15 bases in the middle. This CDR3 spans 15 amino acids. DNA of the CDR3: TGTGCTAGTGGTTTGGTGGCGGGGAGGCGGTTCGAGCAGTACTTC. It yields the protein CASGLVAGRRFEQYF.

The genes are TRBV12-3 or TRBV12-4 and TRBJ1-2; D may be TRBD1 (5 bases). This CDR3 has 15 residues. The ends were cut back, 7 bases at V and 2 bases at J, with 17 bases in the middle. The CDR3 region is CASTHRAGRNYGYTF. CDR3 in DNA: TGTGCCAGCACCCATAGGGCAGGGAGGAACTATGGCTACACCTTC.

This chain uses TRBV24-1 with TRBJ2-7, with 10 bases identical to TRBD1. Germline trimming cut 12 bases from V and 5 bases from J; bases unmatched to any gene: 6. Germline lookup yields CDR1 KGHDR and CDR2 SFDVKD. The CDR3 loop spans 12 amino acids. The CDR3 nucleotides read TGTGCCGTAAGGGACAGGGGACACGAGCAGTACTTC. This translates into CAVRDRGHEQYF.

J is TRBJ2-1 and V is TRBV10-2; D not resolved. This CDR3 is built from 13 residues. Germline CDR1 reads WSHSY; CDR2 reads SAAADI. The V gene lost 5 bases and the J gene lost 3 bases, with 8 bases spanning the gap. The CDR3 loop is CASSPSLYNEQFF. The CDR3 DNA reads TGCGCCAGCAGTCCTAGTCTCTACAATGAGCAGTTCTTC.

The chain links TRBV4-3 to TRBJ1-4, with TRBD1 matching 8 bases. Per the germline V gene, CDR1 is LGHNA and CDR2 is YSLEER. Trimming took 1 base from V and 5 from J; bases not matched to a gene: 9. The CDR3 is 17 residues long. DNA of the CDR3: TGCGCCAGCAGCCAAGTCCCGACAGGGGTCACGAATGAAAAACTGTTTTTT. Amino acid sequence: CASSQVPTGVTNEKLFF.

This clonotype was seen a handful of times. This chain joins TRBV4-1 and TRBJ2-7; 10 bases map to TRBD2. The CDR3 has 15 residues. The V gene's germline CDR1 is MGHRA and CDR2 YSYEKL. Trimming cost V 1 base and J 3 bases; bases outside gene matches: 3. DNA of the CDR3: TGCGCCAGCAGCCAAGGTCCTAGCGGGGGCTACGAGCAGTACTTC. Its protein product is CASSQGPSGGYEQYF.

V and J are TRBV9 and TRBJ1-4; unclear D gene. This CDR3 region has 15 residues. Germline values: CDR1 SGDLS, CDR2 YYNGEE. V lost 5 bases, J lost 7 bases, and 18 bases lay in between. For the CDR3, the DNA is TGTGCCAGCAGTACAACGAAAGGGCAGTCTGAAAAACTGTTTTTT. It is translated as CASSTTKGQSEKLFF.

This clonotype was counted once. The chain carries TRBV28 and TRBJ1-2; D is unresolved. The CDR3 has 14 residues. Trimming shortened V by 6 bases and J by 2 bases, and 13 bases separated the two germline ends. Germline loops: CDR1 MDHEN, CDR2 SYDVKM. DNA of the CDR3: TGTGCCAGCAGGGTGGACGGATCCAACTATGGCTACACCTTC. This sequence encodes CASRVDGSNYGYTF.

The chain recombines TRBV2 with TRBJ2-1; no clear D. Judging by the DNA end, TRBJ2-5 fits better; the J call may be wrong. Germline V gives CDR1 SNHLY, CDR2 FYNNEI. CDR3 size: 14 residues. This chain's CDR3 is CASSDRDLAETQYF. CDR3 coding DNA: TGTGCCAGCAGTGATAGGGATTTGGCAGAGACCCAGTACTTC.

This clonotype was seen a few times. The chain uses TRBV7-6 and TRBJ1-1; D unclear. The V gene lost 3 bases and the J gene lost 0 bases, with 8 bases spanning the gap. Germline-derived CDR1 and CDR2 are SGHVS and FNYEAQ. The length of the CDR3 is 14 residues. CDR3 region: CASSFVPMNTEAFF. The CDR3 region has the DNA TGTGCCAGCAGCTTTGTCCCTATGAACACTGAAGCTTTCTTT.